The 29 T cell receptor beta chains below come from one sample, sequenced in a study of Ad26.COV2.S vaccination and SARS-CoV-2 variants. Sequencing was performed with immunoSEQ multiplex PCR; in TCRdb, only in-frame clones are kept and a portion is missing. The table includes approximately 350,000 clones, 83% detected once. Regarding treatment: around 19 received Ad26.COV2.S at low or high dose, single or two shots; roughly five received placebo; per-sample allocation not given. Sampling was done on day 63 after the first vaccine or placebo injection. Specimen: peripheral blood, collected in a trial of Ad26.COV2.S vaccine versus placebo. These receptor sequences come from a person between 18 and 65 years old who received the Ad26.COV2.S COVID-19 vaccine or a placebo.

In the case of this clone: A read error may account for a junction end that differs from germline. This chain connects TRBV6-5 to TRBJ2-4, with a tentative D call TRBD2 (6 bases). Germline V lookup: CDR1 MNHEY, CDR2 SVGAGI. This CDR3 has 13 amino acids. The CDR3 is CASTYRLENIQYF. The DNA for the CDR3 is TGTGCCAGCACTTACCGACTAGAAAACATTCAGTACTTC.

This clone was recorded only once. The chain joins TRBV6-6 to TRBJ2-7, with 9 bases matching TRBD1. Looked up from germline, CDR1 is MNHNY and CDR2 is SVGAGI (reference sequence). CDR3 length: 14 amino acids. Trimming removed 2 bases from V and 6 bases from J; junction bases left unmatched: 5. CDR3 coding DNA: TGTGCCAGCAGTTACGACGGGACAGGGATCGAGCAGTACTTC. Translating gives CASSYDGTGIEQYF.

The chain recombines TRBV29-1 with TRBJ1-2; D uncertain. Between the trimmed V and J ends, which lost 8 bases and 5 bases, there was a span of 21 bases. From germline, CDR1 is SQVTM and CDR2 ANQGSEA. The CDR3 sequence is 14 residues long. CDR3 in amino acids: CSFQTPQVQYGYTF. The CDR3 nucleotides read TGCAGCTTCCAAACTCCTCAGGTCCAGTATGGCTACACCTTC.

The J gene is TRBJ1-2, the V gene TRBV7-6, with a tentative D call TRBD1 (5 bases). The CDR3 runs 13 residues. Trimming shortened V by 1 base and J by 4 bases, and 7 bases separated the two germline ends. Germline V CDR1 and CDR2: SGHVS, FNYEAQ. Here the CDR3 reads CASSLDRSYGYTF. The CDR3 coding sequence is TGTGCCAGCAGCTTAGACAGGAGCTATGGCTACACCTTC.

The chain has TRBV27 and TRBJ1-2, with a weak D call TRBD1 (5 bases). This CDR3 is 15 amino acids long. V was trimmed by 2 bases and J by 2 bases, leaving 12 bases between them. Germline V gene sequence: CDR1 MNHEY, CDR2 SMNVEV (reference sequence). CDR3 nucleotide sequence: TGTGCCAGCAGTTTAAACCCGGGGGGGAACTATGGCTACACCTTC. Encoded protein: CASSLNPGGNYGYTF.

This chain uses TRBV11-2 with TRBJ2-7; 7 bases are a match to TRBD1. This CDR3 is built from 15 residues. Germline loops: CDR1 SGHAT, CDR2 FQNNGV. V shed 5 bases and J 2 bases; nucleotides not matched to a gene: 9. Written as DNA, the CDR3 is TGTGCCAGCAGCGGTAAACAGGGGTCGGCCTACGAGCAGTACTTC. It specifies CASSGKQGSAYEQYF.

In the case of this clone: Other DNA sequences in this specimen translate into the identical CDR3. The rearrangement uses TRBV9 and TRBJ1-1; D gene unclear. CDR1 is SGDLS and CDR2 is YYNGEE in the germline V gene. The CDR3 totals 14 residues. V was trimmed by 0 bases and J by 2 bases, leaving 8 bases between them. CDR3 region: CASSVGGTNTEAFF. In DNA, the CDR3 is TGTGCCAGCAGCGTAGGGGGTACCAACACTGAAGCTTTCTTT.

V is TRBV19 and J is TRBJ2-1, with D tentatively TRBD1 (6 bases). This CDR3 spans 14 amino acids. Trimming took 5 bases from V and 4 from J, leaving 12 bases between them. Germline V gene sequence: CDR1 LNHDA, CDR2 SQIVND (reference sequence). The chain's CDR3 is CASSAQGRYNEQFF. CDR3 sequence (DNA): TGTGCCAGTAGTGCCCAGGGGCGATACAATGAGCAGTTCTTC.

The J gene is TRBJ2-7, the V gene TRBV18; TRBD2 aligns across 12 bases. J lost 5 bases, V lost 3 bases, and 8 bases had no gene match. This CDR3 is 16 amino acids long. Looked up from germline, CDR1 is KGHSH and CDR2 is LQKENI. Here the CDR3 DNA reads TGTGCCAGCTCACCTCGGACTGGACTAGCGGGAAACGAGCAGTACTTC. This codes for CASSPRTGLAGNEQYF.

The chain couples TRBV4-2 to TRBJ2-1, with 8 bases aligning to TRBD2. Unmatched junction bases numbered 10, after V lost 4 bases and J lost 5 bases. From germline, CDR1 is LGHNA and CDR2 YNFKEQ. CDR3 length equals 16 residues. The CDR3 is CASSPLDGRADNEQFF. DNA for the CDR3: TGTGCCAGCAGCCCTCTCGACGGGAGGGCAGACAATGAGCAGTTCTTC.

The chain joins TRBV7-9 to TRBJ2-5; maybe TRBD2 (7 bases). From germline, CDR1 is SEHNR and CDR2 FQNEAQ (reference sequence). V lost 5 bases and J 1 base, leaving 20 bases between the germline ends. CDR3 size: 17 residues. CDR3 DNA sequence: TGTGCCAGCAGCAAAGGGGGGGCGGTACTAATCCAAGAGACCCAGTACTTC. Its translation: CASSKGGAVLIQETQYF.

This clone has only one observation. The rearrangement joins TRBV30 to TRBJ2-3, with 9 positions matching TRBD2. V lost 1 base and J lost 9; bases outside the gene matches: 8. CDR1 is GTSNPN and CDR2 is SVGIG in the germline V gene (reference sequence). The CDR3 sequence is 14 residues long. The CDR3: CAWSASGIRQTQYF. For the CDR3, the DNA is TGTGCCTGGAGTGCTAGCGGGATCCGGCAGACGCAGTATTTT.

The rearrangement uses TRBV10-3 and TRBJ1-1; perhaps TRBD1 as D (5 bases). Trimming stripped 0 bases from V and 4 bases from J, with 9 bases between. The CDR3 consists of 14 residues. Per germline, CDR1 ENHRY and CDR2 SYGVKD. The CDR3 DNA follows: TGTGCCATCAGTGAGTCGTCAGGGTTCACTGAAGCTTTCTTT. The encoded protein is CAISESSGFTEAFF.

V is TRBV5-1 and J is TRBJ2-3, with a weak D call TRBD1 (5 bases). The CDR3 covers 15 residues. Germline loops: CDR1 SGHRS, CDR2 YFSETQ. V was clipped by 5 bases and J by 0 bases, with 13 bases between them. The CDR3 here is CASRITGVSTDTQYF. CDR3 DNA: TGCGCCAGCAGAATAACAGGTGTTAGCACAGATACGCAGTATTTT.

V usage is TRBV9 and J usage is TRBJ2-1; 9 bases line up with TRBD1. The CDR3 is 15 amino acids. V trimming: 0 bases; J trimming: 3 bases; junction bases outside the gene matches: 1. The V gene's germline CDR1 is SGDLS and CDR2 YYNGEE. CDR3 DNA: TGTGCCAGCAGCGTAGGACAGGGGGACTACAATGAGCAGTTCTTC. It translates to CASSVGQGDYNEQFF.

The chain joins TRBV7-2 to TRBJ2-1; 7 bases are shared with TRBD1. The J segment lost 3 bases and the V segment lost 4 bases, leaving 3 bases of the junction unmatched. This CDR3 comprises 14 residues. CDR1 and CDR2 from the germline V gene are SGHTA and FQGNSA. The CDR3 protein is CASSSRQGYNEQFF. CDR3 sequence (DNA): TGTGCCAGCAGCTCCCGACAGGGCTACAATGAGCAGTTCTTC.

The chain joins TRBV11-2 to TRBJ2-1; possible D gene TRBD2, 5 bases. The germline gives CDR1 SGHAT, CDR2 FQNNGV. The V gene lost 1 base and the J gene lost 8 bases, with 9 bases spanning the gap. This CDR3 is built from 13 residues. CDR3 protein: CASSLGLAHEQFF. CDR3 DNA sequence: TGTGCCAGCAGCTTAGGTCTAGCACATGAGCAGTTCTTC.

The CDR3 protein is CASSRGDSTDTQYF. The DNA of the CDR3 is TGCGCCAGCAGCAGGGGGGACTCTACAGATACGCAGTATTTT. The V call is TRBV5-1, the J call TRBJ2-3; D might be TRBD1 or TRBD2, each matching 6 bases. The germline V and J ends were trimmed by 4 bases and 3 bases, with 12 bases remaining between them. The CDR3 is 14 residues long. Germline CDR1 is SGHRS and CDR2 is YFSETQ.

V gene TRBV3-1 (or the pseudogene TRBV3-2) combines with J gene TRBJ2-1; 10 bases agree with TRBD2. This CDR3 has 17 residues. Unmatched junction bases numbered 9, after V lost 1 base and J lost 6 bases. Germline CDR1 is LGHDT and CDR2 is YNNKEL (reference sequence). The CDR3 region has the DNA TGTGCCAGCAGCCAAGTTCTGTCGAGCGGGAGGGGCAATGAGCAGTTCTTC. Translating it yields CASSQVLSSGRGNEQFF.

The sample holds one count of this clone. The rearrangement uses TRBV28 and TRBJ2-3; 9 bases match TRBD2. The germline V gene has CDR1 MDHEN and CDR2 SYDVKM. CDR3 length: 16 amino acids. V dropped 6 bases and J dropped 4; count of bases not matched to a gene: 11. The CDR3 nucleotides read TGTGCCAGCAGCGCCCCGGGGCGGGAGGGAGCAGATACGCAGTATTTT. This gives the protein CASSAPGREGADTQYF.

The genes are TRBV19 and TRBJ1-1; a weak D match, TRBD1 (5 bases). With 3 bases removed from V and 5 bases from J, the gap between germline ends came to 19 bases. CDR3 size: 16 residues. CDR1 and CDR2 (germline): LNHDA, SQIVND (reference sequence). CDR3 nucleotides: TGTGCCAGTAGTATCCCCGGGGGGTATCGGGGGACTGAAGCTTTCTTT. It specifies CASSIPGGYRGTEAFF.

The rearrangement joins TRBV12-3 or TRBV12-4 to TRBJ2-3, with D unresolved. The V gene lost 3 bases and the J gene lost 5 bases, with 6 bases spanning the gap. The CDR3 loop spans 12 amino acids. The CDR3: CASSFNRDTQYF. The CDR3 DNA sequence: TGTGCCAGCAGTTTTAACAGAGATACGCAGTATTTT.

The chain combines TRBV29-1 with TRBJ2-5, with TRBD2 matching over 7 bases. Unmatched junction bases numbered 5, after V lost 3 bases and J lost 1 base. CDR3 length equals 14 residues. Germline assignment: CDR1 SQVTM and CDR2 ANQGSEA. DNA for the CDR3: TGCAGCGTTGATCTTCTAGCGGTCCAAGAGACCCAGTACTTC. It specifies CSVDLLAVQETQYF. Variable domain in full (rest from reference TRBV29-1 and TRBJ2-5): SAVISQKPSRDICQRGTSLTIQCQVDSQVTMMFWYRQQPGQSLTLIATANQGSEATYESGFVIDKFPISRPNLTFSTLTVSNMSPEDSSIYLCSVDLLAVQETQYFGPGTRLLVL.

The chain couples TRBV5-4 to TRBJ1-2; D not certain. Germline V gives CDR1 SGHNT, CDR2 YYREEE (reference sequence). The CDR3 consists of 14 residues. The ends were cut back, 2 bases at V and 4 bases at J, with 12 bases in the middle. This chain's CDR3 is CASSFWAASYGYTF. CDR3 sequence (DNA): TGTGCCAGCAGCTTCTGGGCTGCCTCCTATGGCTACACCTTC.

The chain employs TRBV7-3 and TRBJ1-2, with D uncertain. V shed 5 bases and J shed 1 base, with 14 bases lying between them. Germline V gene data show CDR1 as SGHTA and CDR2 as FQGTGA. There are 15 residues in the CDR3. CDR3 region: CASSPTAFLNYGYTF. As DNA, the CDR3 is TGTGCCAGCAGCCCAACGGCCTTCCTTAACTATGGCTACACCTTC.

The chain is built from TRBV10-3 and TRBJ2-5, with TRBD2 matching over 7 bases. CDR1 and CDR2 (germline): ENHRY, SYGVKD. The CDR3 length is 15 residues. Trimming removed 4 bases from V and 2 bases from J; junction bases left unmatched: 7. The CDR3 DNA follows: TGTGCCATCAGTGGGGGAGGGGAGCCTCAAGAGACCCAGTACTTC. Translating gives CAISGGGEPQETQYF.

A word on this clone: The sample has other DNA sequences that encode this CDR3 too. The V and J genes are TRBV4-1 and TRBJ1-1; D remains unclear. Germline loops: CDR1 MGHRA, CDR2 YSYEKL. V gave up 0 bases and J gave up 1 base, with 12 bases separating them. The CDR3 length is 16 residues. The CDR3, as DNA: TGCGCCAGCAGCCAAGAGCTTGGTCGAAGGAACACTGAAGCTTTCTTT. This encodes CASSQELGRRNTEAFF.

The chain combines TRBV4-1 with TRBJ2-3, with D perhaps TRBD1 (5 bases). The CDR3 is 13 amino acids. CDR1 MGHRA and CDR2 YSYEKL come from the germline V gene. Trimming removed 5 bases at V and 6 bases at J, with 12 bases between. DNA for the CDR3: TGCGCCAGCAGCTTGGGGCCGGCGGATACGCAGTATTTT. This codes for CASSLGPADTQYF.

The chain joins TRBV19 to TRBJ2-2; D is perhaps TRBD2 (6 bases). V was clipped by 5 bases and J by 6 bases, with 22 bases between them. CDR3 length: 17 residues. CDR1 is LNHDA, CDR2 SQIVND, per germline (reference sequence). Here the CDR3 reads CASSRFFRGTPPGELFF. In nucleotides, the CDR3 is TGTGCCAGTAGTCGTTTTTTCCGGGGGACCCCTCCCGGGGAGCTGTTTTTT.